This TCR beta chain was sequenced in a study of blood T cell repertoires in COVID-19. Overall study: Samples of COVID-19 (acute and convalescent) were obtained from the United States, Italy and Spain. Sources were T cells, B-cell-depleted T cells, or PBMCs; the material itself was cDNA or gDNA.

V lost 6 bases and J 8 bases, leaving 16 bases between the germline ends. The germline V gene has CDR1 MNHEY and CDR2 SVGEGT. This CDR3 has 13 residues. In the authors' workflow: Estimation of nucleated cell counts was performed using reference gene primer amplification. TCRdb keeps only in-frame clones here, not all; method: immunoSEQ multiplex PCR. V and J calls and clone size are those listed in that table; D and trimming were worked out from the DNA. The sample yields roughly 92,000 clones, almost 90% seen once. The sequence came from a woman at least 80 years old with active or convalescent COVID-19. The sequenced sample consisted of peripheral blood. This chain joins TRBV6-2 or TRBV6-3 and TRBJ1-2; no reliable D call. This CDR3 is CASRPTVAGGYTF. The CDR3 DNA reads TGTGCCAGCAGGCCTACAGTAGCGGGGGGCTACACCTTC.